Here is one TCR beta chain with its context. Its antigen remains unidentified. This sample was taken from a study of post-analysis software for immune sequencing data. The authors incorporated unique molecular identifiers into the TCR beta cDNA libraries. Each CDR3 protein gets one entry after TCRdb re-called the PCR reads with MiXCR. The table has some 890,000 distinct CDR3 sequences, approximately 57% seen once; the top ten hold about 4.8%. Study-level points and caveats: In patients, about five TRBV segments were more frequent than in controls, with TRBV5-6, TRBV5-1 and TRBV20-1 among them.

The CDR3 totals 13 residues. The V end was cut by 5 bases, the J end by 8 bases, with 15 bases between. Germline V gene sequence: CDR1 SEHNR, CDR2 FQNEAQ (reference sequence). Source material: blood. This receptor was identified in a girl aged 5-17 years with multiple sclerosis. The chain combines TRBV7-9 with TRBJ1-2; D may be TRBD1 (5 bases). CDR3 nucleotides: TGTGCCAGCAGCGAGGGACGGATTGGGGGCTACACCTTC. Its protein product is CASSEGRIGGYTF.